This T cell receptor beta chain was sequenced during a study of T cells in Graves' hyperthyroidism and ophthalmopathy. The PBMCs had their origin in 7.5 to 10 ml of fresh peripheral blood. For this clonotype: The antigen is unknown.

The ends were cut back, 8 bases at V and 7 bases at J, with 15 bases in the middle. This CDR3 region has 12 residues. Germline CDR1 and CDR2: MNHNS and SASEGT. Researchers took RNA transcripts and amplified the TCR beta CDR3 regions from them. In the first-round RT-PCR of the TCR CDR3, the HTBI primer set was used. TCRdb re-analysed the multiplex PCR reads in MiXCR, keeping a single row per CDR3 protein. The profile shows some 350,000 distinct CDR3 sequences, approximately 25% of them singletons. Whole-study results and caveats: Also found in blood were most expanded thyroid clonotypes above 0.001.

Material for sequencing was blood. The rearrangement uses TRBV6-1 and TRBJ2-7; D gene ambiguous. This TCR was recovered from a man aged 50 to 59 with Graves' hyperthyroidism. The CDR3 region is CASYNPSPEQYF. CDR3 DNA: TGTGCCAGCTACAATCCGTCCCCGGAGCAGTACTTC.